This TCR beta chain is drawn from a study of CD8 T cells in acute hepatitis C reinfection. At the level of the study: CD8+ T cells specific for HCV NS3-1073 were sequenced. General study points: All groups preferentially used TRBV04 and TRBV06, which was not due to overrepresentation in the naive pool.

Method: immunoSEQ multiplex PCR; TCRdb's copy keeps in-frame clones and lacks some. The table has 30,000 to 45,000 clones, approximately 83% seen once. Note on this clone: Its antigen is currently unknown.

Per the germline V gene, CDR1 is SGHVS and CDR2 is FNYEAQ. The ends were cut back, 0 bases at V and 7 bases at J, with 6 bases in the middle. The CDR3 contains 13 residues. Sample time point: naive CD8 control sorted from an acute-time-point sample. The TCR originated in a woman in her late teens or twenties who spontaneously cleared hepatitis C infection. The gene calls are TRBV7-6 and TRBJ1-4, with unresolved D. The sequenced material came from naive CD8+ T cells from PBMCs. DNA of the CDR3: TGTGCCAGCAGCTTAGCGTCAGGTGAAAAACTGTTTTTT. It specifies CASSLASGEKLFF.